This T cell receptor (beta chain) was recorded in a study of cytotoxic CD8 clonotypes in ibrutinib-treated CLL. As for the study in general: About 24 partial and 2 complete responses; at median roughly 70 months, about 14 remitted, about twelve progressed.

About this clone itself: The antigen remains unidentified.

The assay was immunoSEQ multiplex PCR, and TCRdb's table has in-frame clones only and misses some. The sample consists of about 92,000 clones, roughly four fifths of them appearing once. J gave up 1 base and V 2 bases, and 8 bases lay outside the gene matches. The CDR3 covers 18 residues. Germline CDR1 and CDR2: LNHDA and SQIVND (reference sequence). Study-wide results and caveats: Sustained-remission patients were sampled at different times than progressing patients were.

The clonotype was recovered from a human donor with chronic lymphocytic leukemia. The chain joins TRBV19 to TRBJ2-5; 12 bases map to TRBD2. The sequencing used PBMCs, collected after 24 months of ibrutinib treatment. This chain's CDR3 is CASSITLAGGPGQETQYF. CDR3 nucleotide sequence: TGTGCCAGTAGTATAACGCTAGCGGGAGGGCCGGGCCAAGAGACCCAGTACTTC.